Listed here are 20 T cell receptor beta chains from one sample, sequenced in a study of blood T cell repertoires in COVID-19. Produced via immunoSEQ multiplex PCR; TCRdb's table is partial and in-frame only. Of 50,000 to 70,000 clones in the sample, about 90% were seen once. Sequencing input: peripheral blood. The source of these receptors is a man in his 60s with acute or convalescent COVID-19.

V is TRBV25-1 and J is TRBJ2-2, with D unresolved. The germline V gene has CDR1 MGHDK and CDR2 SYGVNS. The CDR3 is 14 residues long. V was cut by 1 base and J by 6 bases, with 9 bases left in between. The chain's CDR3 is CASSELNPAGELFF. The CDR3, as DNA: TGTGCCAGCAGTGAATTGAATCCAGCCGGGGAGCTGTTTTTT.

The V and J genes are TRBV7-9 and TRBJ1-6; D is perhaps TRBD1 (6 bases). This CDR3 has 13 amino acids. CDR1 and CDR2 (germline): SEHNR, FQNEAQ (reference sequence). V gave up 3 bases and J gave up 8 bases, with 8 bases separating them. Here the CDR3 reads CASSLHRDSPLHF. CDR3 in DNA: TGTGCCAGCAGCTTGCACAGGGATTCACCCCTCCACTTT.

V and J are TRBV6-6 and TRBJ2-4, with 11 bases aligning to TRBD2. CDR1 and CDR2 from the germline V gene are MNHNY and SVGAGI (reference sequence). The CDR3 is 16 residues long. The V segment lost 3 bases and the J segment 8 bases; nucleotides outside the gene matches: 9. The CDR3 sequence is CASSYRDSGRGDIQYF. CDR3 nucleotide sequence: TGTGCCAGCAGTTATCGGGATAGCGGGAGGGGGGACATTCAGTACTTC.

The chain has TRBV19 and TRBJ1-4, with 10 bases that match TRBD1. From germline, CDR1 is LNHDA and CDR2 SQIVND (reference sequence). The CDR3 extends over 16 amino acids. V lost 7 bases and J lost 2; bases outside the gene matches: 7. Written as DNA, the CDR3 is TGTGCCAGTAAAAGGGACAGGGGTCCGACTAATGAAAAACTGTTTTTT. It is translated as CASKRDRGPTNEKLFF.

The V gene is TRBV28, the J gene TRBJ2-7; 9 bases map to TRBD2. CDR1 and CDR2 from the germline V gene are MDHEN and SYDVKM. The CDR3 is 15 amino acids. The J segment lost 1 base and the V segment lost 2 bases, leaving 3 bases of the junction unmatched. CDR3 bases: TGTGCCAGCAGTTTAGGGACTAGCATTTCCTACGAGCAGTACTTC. This translates into CASSLGTSISYEQYF.

The rearrangement links TRBV6-5 to TRBJ2-1; TRBD1 agrees at 12 bases. V gave up 5 bases and J gave up 10 bases; unmatched junction bases: 9. CDR3 size: 15 residues. Germline-derived CDR1 and CDR2 are MNHEY and SVGAGI. CDR3 region: CASSPPGQGAREQFF. DNA for the CDR3: TGTGCCAGCAGTCCTCCGGGACAGGGGGCTAGAGAGCAGTTCTTC.

The V call is TRBV19, the J call TRBJ1-1, with D possibly TRBD1 on 5 matching bases. Germline V lookup: CDR1 LNHDA, CDR2 SQIVND (reference sequence). The CDR3 runs to 12 residues. Trimming pared 7 bases from V and 5 bases from J, leaving 11 bases between. The CDR3 reads CASTAGGTEAFF. DNA of the CDR3: TGTGCCAGTACGGCGGGGGGGACTGAAGCTTTCTTT.

The gene calls are TRBV20-1 and TRBJ1-1; D is undetermined. V was clipped by 5 bases and J by 7 bases, with 11 bases between them. This CDR3 is built from 11 residues. Per germline, CDR1 DFQATT and CDR2 SNEGSKA (reference sequence). CDR3 in DNA: TGCAGTGCTCCCTCTTTTATTGAAGCTTTCTTT. It specifies CSAPSFIEAFF.

V usage is TRBV6-5 and J usage is TRBJ1-2, with D possibly being TRBD1 (6 bases). This CDR3 spans 13 amino acids. Trimming cost V 1 base and J 9 bases, with 12 bases left between them. Germline loops: CDR1 MNHEY, CDR2 SVGAGI. CDR3 sequence: CASSYYRDRSYTF. The CDR3 coding sequence is TGTGCCAGCAGTTACTACAGGGATCGGAGCTACACCTTC.

This clone has just a few counts. The genes are TRBV29-1 and TRBJ2-1, with D uncertain. The germline V gene has CDR1 SQVTM and CDR2 ANQGSEA. This CDR3 comprises 14 residues. V was pared by 1 base and J by 7 bases, with 14 bases between. The CDR3 sequence is CSVEGKEVVNEQFF. The CDR3 bases are TGCAGCGTTGAAGGTAAAGAGGTAGTGAATGAGCAGTTCTTC.

J is TRBJ2-3 and V is TRBV29-1, with TRBD2 as a possible D gene (5 bases). The germline V gene encodes CDR1 SQVTM and CDR2 ANQGSEA. V lost 2 bases and J 6 bases, leaving 12 bases between the germline ends. This CDR3 has 13 amino acids. For the CDR3, the DNA is TGCAGCGTTGAATTGCTAGCCCAGGATACGCAGTATTTT. As protein: CSVELLAQDTQYF.

This clone was picked up one time. This chain joins TRBV10-2 and TRBJ2-2; the D is unclear. Germline V gives CDR1 WSHSY, CDR2 SAAADI. The ends were cut back, 4 bases at V and 1 base at J, with 7 bases in the middle. The CDR3 loop spans 14 amino acids. CDR3 coding DNA: TGCGCCAGCAGTGCCCGACAGAACACCGGGGAGCTGTTTTTT. Its translation is CASSARQNTGELFF.

V gene TRBV5-1 combines with J gene TRBJ1-5; perhaps TRBD1 as D (5 bases). Deletions cut 0 bases from V and 4 bases from J, with 11 bases between. In germline, CDR1 is SGHRS, CDR2 YFSETQ. The CDR3 is 15 amino acids. The CDR3 bases are TGCGCCAGCAGCTTGGACACGGGGGGAAATCAGCCCCAGCATTTT. Translating gives CASSLDTGGNQPQHF.

The V call is TRBV2, the J call TRBJ1-5; D is unresolved. This CDR3 has 14 amino acids. Trimming cost V 5 bases and J 6 bases, with 14 bases left between them. Germline V lookup: CDR1 SNHLY, CDR2 FYNNEI. The CDR3 DNA reads as TGTGCCAGCAGTAAAACCGTCACTGGTCAGCCCCAGCATTTT. Translation gives CASSKTVTGQPQHF.

The chain has TRBV5-1 and TRBJ1-2; D may be TRBD1 (6 bases). V was shortened by 4 bases and J by 7 bases, with 14 bases between the two germline ends. CDR1 and CDR2 from the germline V gene are SGHRS and YFSETQ. The CDR3 spans 13 residues. CDR3 sequence reads: CASSPRTAAGYTF. CDR3 coding DNA: TGCGCCAGCAGCCCACGGACAGCTGCTGGCTACACCTTC. Full variable domain (outside the CDR3, taken from reference TRBV5-1 and TRBJ1-2): KAGVTQTPRYLIKTRGQQVTLSCSPISGHRSVSWYQQTPGQGLQFLFEYFSETQRNKGNFPGRFSGRQFSNSRSEMNVSTLELGDSALYLCASSPRTAAGYTFGSGTRLTVV.

V gene TRBV6-6 combines with J gene TRBJ2-2, with TRBD1 matching over 7 bases. The CDR3 loop spans 13 amino acids. Germline V lookup: CDR1 MNHNY, CDR2 SVGAGI (reference sequence). The J segment lost 5 bases and the V segment lost 7 bases, leaving 4 bases of the junction unmatched. The CDR3 protein is CASKGAGTGELFF. Written as DNA, the CDR3 is TGTGCCAGCAAGGGGGCAGGGACCGGGGAGCTGTTTTTT.

The chain is built from TRBV15 and TRBJ1-1; D is possibly TRBD1 (5 bases). Germline CDR1 reads LNHNV; CDR2 reads YYDKDF (reference sequence). V shed 4 bases and J shed 5 bases, with 14 bases lying between them. The CDR3 loop spans 14 amino acids. CDR3 sequence: CATSTGTGGTEAFF. The CDR3 DNA sequence: TGTGCCACCAGCACTGGGACGGGAGGAACTGAAGCTTTCTTT.

This clone is a singleton in its sample. The V and J genes are TRBV28 and TRBJ1-1; TRBD1 matches at 12 bases. The V gene end was trimmed by 3 bases and the J gene end by 4 bases; junction bases not matched to a gene: 3. The germline gives CDR1 MDHEN, CDR2 SYDVKM. This CDR3 is built from 15 residues. The CDR3 region has the DNA TGTGCCAGCAGTTTGTGGGGACAGGGGGCCACTGAAGCTTTCTTT. The encoded protein is CASSLWGQGATEAFF.

The chain uses TRBV12-5 and TRBJ1-5; D possibly corresponds to TRBD1 (5 bases). Germline V gene sequence: CDR1 LGHNT, CDR2 FRNRAP. The V gene lost 7 bases and the J gene lost 6 bases, with 13 bases spanning the gap. This CDR3 contains 13 residues. CDR3 in amino acids: CASAGSGGQPQHF. DNA for the CDR3: TGTGCTAGTGCGGGGTCGGGGGGTCAGCCCCAGCATTTT.

This chain links TRBV2 with TRBJ2-3, with 11 bases identical to TRBD2. Losses at the gene ends were 7 bases for V and 1 base for J; bases not matched to a gene: 1. Germline V gene sequence: CDR1 SNHLY, CDR2 FYNNEI. The CDR3 spans 14 residues. CDR3 sequence: CASKLAGGTDTQYF. The DNA of the CDR3 is TGTGCCAGCAAACTAGCGGGGGGCACAGATACGCAGTATTTT.